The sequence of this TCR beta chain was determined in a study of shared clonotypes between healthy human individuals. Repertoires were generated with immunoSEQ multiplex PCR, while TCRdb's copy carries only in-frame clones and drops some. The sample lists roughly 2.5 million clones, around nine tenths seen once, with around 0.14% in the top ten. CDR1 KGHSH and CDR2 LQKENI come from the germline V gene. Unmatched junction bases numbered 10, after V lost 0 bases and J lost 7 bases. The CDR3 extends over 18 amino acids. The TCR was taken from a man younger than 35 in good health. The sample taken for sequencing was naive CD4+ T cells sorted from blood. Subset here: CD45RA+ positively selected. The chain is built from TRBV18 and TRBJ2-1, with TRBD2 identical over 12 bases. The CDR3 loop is CASSPPRLAGGRENEQFF. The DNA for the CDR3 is TGTGCCAGCTCACCACCGCGGCTAGCGGGAGGGCGGGAGAATGAGCAGTTCTTC.